This T cell receptor (beta chain) emerged from a study of regulatory T cells in long-lasting Graves disease (dated by TCRdb to the early 2020s). As for the study more broadly: Persistent Graves' disease was defined as antithyroid drug treatment for over 5 years with persistently positive TSH receptor autoantibodies. The study was registered as a clinical trial and conducted in China. Persistent Graves' disease patients were compared with newly diagnosed Graves' disease patients by peripheral blood TCR sequencing and RNA sequencing. Persistent Graves' disease patients in the clinical cohort had taken antithyroid drugs for about 10.3 years on average. A total of about 33 samples underwent TCR sequencing, from around 13 patients with persistent Graves' disease and around 20 patients with newly diagnosed Graves' disease. What the study reported, not specific to this receptor: The authors acknowledged the small sample size as a limitation that may reduce accuracy. A larger number of public clonotypes was shared among persistent patients (more than 2,500) than among newly diagnosed patients (roughly 980). Preferential use of TRBV28, TRBJ1-2 and TRBJ2-5 was observed in persistent disease, whereas TRBV20-1 and TRBJ2-1 were favored in newly diagnosed disease. Peripheral blood alone was examined, since thyroid tissue, which constituted the primary lesion, could not be accessed. Only the TCR beta chain was sequenced and analyzed. Compared with newly diagnosed patients, patients with persistent Graves' disease had lower TCR Shannon entropy and fewer highly expanded clones, which suggests clonal expansion.

In its sample, this clonotype was seen many times. The specificity of this receptor is unknown. Per-base qualities were not stored, and no clone one base away is much larger. Libraries were prepared through multiplex PCR. This sample was sequenced with an Illumina HiSeq 4000. CDR3 regions were amplified by Arm-PCR with iRepertoire HTBI primers to construct TCR beta libraries. Before sequencing, the PCR products underwent gel purification. Regarding the original processing steps: Across samples, approximately 68 TRBV and 13 to 15 TRBJ segments were identified and used for gene usage analysis of CDR3 amino acid clonotypes. COPE and FqMerger were used to merge the filtered high-quality paired reads into contigs. BLAST was used to align contigs to the IMGT TRBV, TRBD and TRBJ reference genes, and CDR3 was defined following IMGT. Any clonotype with a frequency above 0.1% was classified as a highly expanded clone. Shannon entropy was used to measure repertoire diversity, and the Gini coefficient was used to measure V-J evenness. A clonotype was considered public if more than one individual shared it. The public reads were quality trimmed at Q25 with fastp and then assembled into clones with MiXCR by TCRdb, keeping productive beta chains. Each entry merges the rows of one CDR3 protein and shows their most common DNA and genes. TCRdb, not the authors, supplied the V and J calls. This sample has some 340,000 distinct CDR3 sequences in its table, and roughly 25% of those were observed once. The top ten clones comprise around 30% of the sample.

The label giving this sample's time point can be read as: persistent/refractory GD, antithyroid drugs over 5 years with positive TRAb. For both TCR sequencing and RNA sequencing, RNA was extracted from PBMCs in TRIzol. The diagnosis of Graves' disease followed American Thyroid Association guidelines. Recruitment of patients was carried out at an endocrinology department in Xi'an, China. From each patient, 7.5 to 10 milliliters of peripheral blood was collected into an EDTA anticoagulant tube. Ficoll Paque Plus density gradient separation was used to isolate PBMCs, and no additional T cell sorting was done. An Agilent 2100 Bioanalyzer and agarose gel were used to check RNA quality, and a NanoDrop 2000 was used to measure RNA concentration. Trimming takes 4 bases from V and 5 bases from J, and the germline ends sit 17 bases apart. For CDR1 and CDR2, the germline V gene (reference sequence) lists DFQATT and SNEGSKA. The CDR3 covers 14 residues, taking in both the cysteine and the phenylalanine. Only the CDR3 DNA stays, 42 bases, in frame from base 1.

Rearrangement joined TRBV20-1 to TRBJ2-5; possibly the D gene is TRBD2, per 6 matching bases. The input for sequencing was peripheral blood mononuclear cells (PBMCs), taken when the disease was refractory, from a patient treated with antithyroid drugs. This receptor was identified in a woman aged 35 to 49 with Graves disease. Donor details come from another sample of the same person, matched by shared clones. For the CDR3, the sequence is CSAMRDRTGETQYF. The nucleotide sequence reads TGCAGTGCTATGCGGGACCGGACGGGGGAGACCCAGTACTTC.